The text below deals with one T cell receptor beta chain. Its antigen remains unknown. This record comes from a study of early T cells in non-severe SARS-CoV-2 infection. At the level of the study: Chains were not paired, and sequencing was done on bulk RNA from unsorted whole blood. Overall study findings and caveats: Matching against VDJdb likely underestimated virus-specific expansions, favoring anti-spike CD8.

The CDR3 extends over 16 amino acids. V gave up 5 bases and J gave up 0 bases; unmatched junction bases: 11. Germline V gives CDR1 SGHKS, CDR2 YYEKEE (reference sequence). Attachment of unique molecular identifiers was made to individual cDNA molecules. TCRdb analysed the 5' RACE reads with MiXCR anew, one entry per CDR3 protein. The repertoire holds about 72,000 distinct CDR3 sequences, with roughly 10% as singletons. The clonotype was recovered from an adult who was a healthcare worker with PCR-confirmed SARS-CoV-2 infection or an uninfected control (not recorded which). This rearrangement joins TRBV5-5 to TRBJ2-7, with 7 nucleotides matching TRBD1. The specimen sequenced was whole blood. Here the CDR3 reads CASSTGASLSSYEQYF. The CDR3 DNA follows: TGTGCCAGCAGTACAGGGGCCTCTCTCTCCTCCTACGAGCAGTACTTC.